The entry below gives a single TCR beta chain sequence along with its context. This record comes from a study of tumour-infiltrating T cells in Burkitt lymphoma. The wider study: Overall and progression-free survival were predicted by productive clonality.

Profiled with immunoSEQ multiplex PCR; TCRdb holds only in-frame clones, not every one. The data contain around 6,700 clones, about a sixth of them singletons. CDR1 SGDLS and CDR2 YYNGEE come from the germline V gene. The CDR3 is made up of 12 amino acids. The junction had 1 base not matched to a gene; V was cut back by 4 bases and J by 7 bases. Sequencing was carried out using tumor tissue. This TCR derives from a human donor with diffuse large B-cell lymphoma. This chain joins TRBV9 and TRBJ2-2; 7 bases match TRBD2. The CDR3 DNA follows: TGTGCCAGCAGCCTAGCGGTCGGGGAGCTGTTTTTT. Translation: CASSLAVGELFF. The entire variable domain, with the rest obtained from reference TRBV9 and TRBJ2-2, is as follows: DSGVTQTPKHLITATGQRVTLRCSPRSGDLSVYWYQQSLDQGLQFLIQYYNGEERAKGNILERFSAQQFPDLHSELNLSSLELGDSALYFCASSLAVGELFFGEGSRLTVL.